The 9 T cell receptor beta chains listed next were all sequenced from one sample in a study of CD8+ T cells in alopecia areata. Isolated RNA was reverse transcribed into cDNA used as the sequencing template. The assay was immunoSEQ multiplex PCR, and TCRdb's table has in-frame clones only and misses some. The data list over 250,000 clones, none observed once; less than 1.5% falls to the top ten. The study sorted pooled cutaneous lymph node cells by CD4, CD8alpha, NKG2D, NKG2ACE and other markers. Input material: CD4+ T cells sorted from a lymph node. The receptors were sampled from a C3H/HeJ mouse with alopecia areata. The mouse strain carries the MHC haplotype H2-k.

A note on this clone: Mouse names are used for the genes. The CDR3 here is CASSLPNSSYEQYF. CDR3 DNA, as far as it was read: TGTGCCAGCTCTCTCCCCAACAGCTCCTAT. The chain combines TRBV12-1 with TRBJ2-7; D remains unclear. The DNA ends 4 residues before the CDR3 does, and the rest of the CDR3 is filled in from the germline J gene. The CDR3 extends over 14 amino acids. Germline V CDR1 and CDR2: SGHSN, HYEKVE. Trimming pared 0 bases from V and 0 bases from J, leaving 8 bases between.

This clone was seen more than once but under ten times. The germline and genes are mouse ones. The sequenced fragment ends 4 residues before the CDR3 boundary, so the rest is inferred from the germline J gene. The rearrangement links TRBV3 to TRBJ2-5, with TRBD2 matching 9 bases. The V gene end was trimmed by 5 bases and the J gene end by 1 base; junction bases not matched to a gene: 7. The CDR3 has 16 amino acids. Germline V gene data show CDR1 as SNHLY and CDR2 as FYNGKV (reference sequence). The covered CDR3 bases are TGTGCCAGCAGCCTGCCGGGACTGGGCCACCAAGAC. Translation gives CASSLPGLGHQD. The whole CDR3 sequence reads CASSLPGLGHQDTQYF.

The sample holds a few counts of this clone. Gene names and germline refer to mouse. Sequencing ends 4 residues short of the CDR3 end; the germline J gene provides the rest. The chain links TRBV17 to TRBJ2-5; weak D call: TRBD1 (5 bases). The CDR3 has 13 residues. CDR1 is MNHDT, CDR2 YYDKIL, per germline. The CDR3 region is CASSREGRDTQYF. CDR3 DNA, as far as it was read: TGTGCTAGCAGTAGGGAGGGGAGGGAC. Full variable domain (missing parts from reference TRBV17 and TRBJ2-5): DTTVKQNPRYKLARVGKPVNLICSQTMNHDTMYWYQKKPNQAPKLLLFYYDKILNREADTFEKFQSSRPNNSFCSLYIGSAGLEYSAMYLCASSREGRDTQYFGPGTRLLVL.

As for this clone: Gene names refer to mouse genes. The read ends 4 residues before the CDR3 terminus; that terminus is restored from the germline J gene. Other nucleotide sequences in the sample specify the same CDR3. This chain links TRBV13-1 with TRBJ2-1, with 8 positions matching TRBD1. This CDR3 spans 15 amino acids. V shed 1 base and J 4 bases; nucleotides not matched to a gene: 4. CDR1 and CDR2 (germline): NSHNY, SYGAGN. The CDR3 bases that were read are TGTGCCAGCAGTGATCGAGACAGGGGATATGCT. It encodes CASSDRDRGYA. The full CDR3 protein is CASSDRDRGYAEQFF.

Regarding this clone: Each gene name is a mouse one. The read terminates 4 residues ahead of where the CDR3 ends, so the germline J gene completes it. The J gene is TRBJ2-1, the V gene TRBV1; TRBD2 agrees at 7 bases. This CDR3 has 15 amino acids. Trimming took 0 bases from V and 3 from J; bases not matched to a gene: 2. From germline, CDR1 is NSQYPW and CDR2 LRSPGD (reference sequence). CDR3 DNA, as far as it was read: TGCACCTGCAGTGCAGAGGGGGGGGTCTATGCT. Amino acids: CTCSAEGGVYA. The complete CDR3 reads CTCSAEGGVYAEQFF.

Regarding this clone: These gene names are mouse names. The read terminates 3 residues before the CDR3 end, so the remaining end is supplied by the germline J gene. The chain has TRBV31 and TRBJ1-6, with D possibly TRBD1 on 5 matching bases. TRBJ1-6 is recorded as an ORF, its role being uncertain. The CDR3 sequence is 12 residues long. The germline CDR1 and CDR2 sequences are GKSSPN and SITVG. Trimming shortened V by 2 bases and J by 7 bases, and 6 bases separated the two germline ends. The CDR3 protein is CAWSAGNSPLYF. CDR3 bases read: TGTGCCTGGAGTGCAGGGAATTCGCCC.

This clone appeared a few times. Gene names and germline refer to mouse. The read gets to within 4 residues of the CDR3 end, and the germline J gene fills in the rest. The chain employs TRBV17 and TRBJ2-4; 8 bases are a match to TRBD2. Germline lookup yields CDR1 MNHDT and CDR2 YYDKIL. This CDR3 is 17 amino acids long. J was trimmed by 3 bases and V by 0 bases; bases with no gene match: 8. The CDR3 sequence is CASSRDRSGTGQNTLYF. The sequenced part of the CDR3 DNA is TGTGCTAGCAGTAGAGATCGTTCCGGGACTGGCCAAAAC.

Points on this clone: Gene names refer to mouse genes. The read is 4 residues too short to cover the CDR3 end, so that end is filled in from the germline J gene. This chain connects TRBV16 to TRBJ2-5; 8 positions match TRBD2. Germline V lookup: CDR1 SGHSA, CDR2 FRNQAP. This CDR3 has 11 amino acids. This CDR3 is CGGGRRDTQYF. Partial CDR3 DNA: TGTGGGGGGGGCCGGAGAGAC.

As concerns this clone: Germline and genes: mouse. Here the CDR3 reads CTCSASGAEVFF. The part of the CDR3 DNA that was read is TGCACCTGCAGTGCATCAGGGGCA. The J gene is TRBJ1-1, the V gene TRBV1; a possible D gene is TRBD1 (6 bases). The CDR3 end lies 4 residues beyond the end of the read and is filled in from the germline J gene. Germline V gene data show CDR1 as NSQYPW and CDR2 as LRSPGD (reference sequence). The CDR3 has 12 amino acids.